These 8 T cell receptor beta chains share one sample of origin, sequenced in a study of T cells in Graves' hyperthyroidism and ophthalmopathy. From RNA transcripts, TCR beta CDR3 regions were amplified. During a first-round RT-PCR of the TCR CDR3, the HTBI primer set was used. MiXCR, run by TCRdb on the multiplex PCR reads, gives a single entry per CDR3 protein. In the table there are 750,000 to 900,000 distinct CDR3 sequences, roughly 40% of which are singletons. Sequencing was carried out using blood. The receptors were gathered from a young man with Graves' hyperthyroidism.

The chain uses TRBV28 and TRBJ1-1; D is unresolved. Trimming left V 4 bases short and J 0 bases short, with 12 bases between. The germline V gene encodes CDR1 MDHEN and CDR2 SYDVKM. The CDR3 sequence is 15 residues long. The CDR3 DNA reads TGTGCCAGCAGTTCCCCTGTTGATATGAACACTGAAGCTTTCTTT. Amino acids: CASSSPVDMNTEAFF. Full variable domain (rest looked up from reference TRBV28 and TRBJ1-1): DVKVTQSSRYLVKRTGEKVFLECVQDMDHENMFWYRQDPGLGLRLIYFSYDVKMKEKGDIPEGYSVSREKKERFSLILESASTNQTSMYLCASSSPVDMNTEAFFGQGTRLTVV.

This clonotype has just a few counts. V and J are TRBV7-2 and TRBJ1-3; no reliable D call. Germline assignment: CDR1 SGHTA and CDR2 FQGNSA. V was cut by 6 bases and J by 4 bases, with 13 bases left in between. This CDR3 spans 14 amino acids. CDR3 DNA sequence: TGTGCCAGCAGTTCCCGACCGACAGGAAACACCATATATTTT. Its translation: CASSSRPTGNTIYF.

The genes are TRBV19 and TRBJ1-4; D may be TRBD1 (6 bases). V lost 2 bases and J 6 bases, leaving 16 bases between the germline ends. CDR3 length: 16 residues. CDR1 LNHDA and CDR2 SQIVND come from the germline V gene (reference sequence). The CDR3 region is CASSIRDTGIDEKLFF. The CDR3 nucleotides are TGTGCCAGTAGTATACGGGACACAGGGATCGATGAAAAACTGTTTTTT. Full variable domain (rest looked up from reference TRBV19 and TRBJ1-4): DGGITQSPKYLFRKEGQNVTLSCEQNLNHDAMYWYRQDPGQGLRLIYYSQIVNDFQKGDIAEGYSVSREKKESFPLTVTSAQKNPTAFYLCASSIRDTGIDEKLFFGSGTQLSVL.

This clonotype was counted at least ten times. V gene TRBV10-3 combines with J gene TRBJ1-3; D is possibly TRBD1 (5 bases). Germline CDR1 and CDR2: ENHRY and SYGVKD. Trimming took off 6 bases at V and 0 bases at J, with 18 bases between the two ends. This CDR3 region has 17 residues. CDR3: CAIRIGDPPHSGNTIYF. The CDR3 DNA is TGTGCCATCAGGATAGGGGACCCGCCACACTCTGGAAACACCATATATTTT.

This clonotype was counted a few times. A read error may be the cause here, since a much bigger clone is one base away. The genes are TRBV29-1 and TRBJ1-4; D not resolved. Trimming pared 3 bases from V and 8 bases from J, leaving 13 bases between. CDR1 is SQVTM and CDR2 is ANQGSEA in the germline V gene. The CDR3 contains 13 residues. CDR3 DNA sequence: TGCAGCGTTGAGGACCGCTTGGGAGAAAAACTGTTTTTT. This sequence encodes CSVEDRLGEKLFF.

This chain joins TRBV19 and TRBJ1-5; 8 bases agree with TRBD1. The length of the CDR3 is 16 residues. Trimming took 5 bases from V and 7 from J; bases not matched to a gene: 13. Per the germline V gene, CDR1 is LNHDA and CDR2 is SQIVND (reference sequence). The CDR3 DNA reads TGTGCCAGTAGTTCTGCCTCGGACAGGGAGGGCCAGCCCCAGCATTTT. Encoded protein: CASSSASDREGQPQHF.

The CDR3 is CASRRLLPGELFF. DNA of the CDR3: TGTGCCAGCAGACGGCTTTTACCCGGGGAGCTGTTTTTT. The rearrangement joins TRBV6-5 to TRBJ2-2; D uncertain. Germline values: CDR1 MNHEY, CDR2 SVGAGI. V was pared by 6 bases and J by 6 bases, with 11 bases between. CDR3 length: 13 residues.

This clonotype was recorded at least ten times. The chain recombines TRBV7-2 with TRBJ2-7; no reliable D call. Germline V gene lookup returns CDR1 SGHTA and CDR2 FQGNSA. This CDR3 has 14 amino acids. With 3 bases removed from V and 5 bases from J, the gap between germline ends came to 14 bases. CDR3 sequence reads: CASSLELTANEQYF. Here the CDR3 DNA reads TGTGCCAGCAGCTTGGAGCTCACGGCCAACGAGCAGTACTTC. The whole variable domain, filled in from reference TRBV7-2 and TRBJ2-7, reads GAGVSQSPSNKVTEKGKDVELRCDPISGHTALYWYRQSLGQGLEFLIYFQGNSAPDKSGLPSDRFSAERTGGSVSTLTIQRTQQEDSAVYLCASSLELTANEQYFGPGTRLTVT.